This section outlines one T cell receptor beta chain sequence together with its context. Its antigen is unknown. Produced via immunoSEQ multiplex PCR; TCRdb's table is partial and in-frame only. Among approximately 52,000 clones listed, around 79% were seen once. Those patients who had chemo-refractory metastatic non-small-cell lung cancer were given focal radiation along with CTLA-4 blockade through ipilimumab. This entry belongs to a study of radiotherapy plus CTLA-4 blockade in lung cancer. Findings and limits, study-wide: Tumor-origin TCR clones grew in blood after radiotherapy plus ipilimumab.

Germline V CDR1 and CDR2: SGHRS, YFSETQ. There are 12 residues in the CDR3. Trimming took 5 bases from V and 2 from J, leaving 7 bases between them. The genes are TRBV5-1 and TRBJ2-5; no firm D call. Specimen: peripheral blood, collected from a patient treated with radiotherapy plus ipilimumab. The TCR sequence derives from a human donor with non-small cell lung cancer who had a complete response to radiotherapy plus ipilimumab. The CDR3 region is CASRADQETQYF. CDR3 sequence (DNA): TGCGCCAGCAGGGCTGATCAAGAGACCCAGTACTTC.